This T cell receptor beta chain was obtained from a study of vaccination and CD4 T cells after COVID-19. The germline CDR1 and CDR2 sequences are SGHDT and YYEEEE. The trim removed 4 bases at V and 6 bases at J, leaving 5 bases unmatched. CDR3 size: 13 residues. This clonotype turned up a few times. Its cognate antigen is unknown. Oncomine TCR Beta short-read sequencing was applied to DNA from cultured CD4+ T cells. Scientists extracted genomic DNA from CD4+ T cells grown in culture. TCRdb re-called the PCR reads with MiXCR, one entry per CDR3 protein. The profile covers over 10,000 distinct CDR3 sequences, with about 45% appearing a single time and 13% taken by the ten largest. Treatment denoted: roughly 11-day PBMC culture with coronavirus spike peptide pools or control peptides (ViraFEST assay).

Sequenced sample: CD4+ T cells from blood, cultured in vitro. The TCR sequence derives from a human donor who had recovered from COVID-19. The V and J genes are TRBV5-6 and TRBJ1-2, with 8 bases fitting TRBD1. CDR3 region: CASSRGQGDGYTF. CDR3 sequence (DNA): TGTGCCAGCAGCCGAGGACAGGGTGATGGCTACACCTTC.